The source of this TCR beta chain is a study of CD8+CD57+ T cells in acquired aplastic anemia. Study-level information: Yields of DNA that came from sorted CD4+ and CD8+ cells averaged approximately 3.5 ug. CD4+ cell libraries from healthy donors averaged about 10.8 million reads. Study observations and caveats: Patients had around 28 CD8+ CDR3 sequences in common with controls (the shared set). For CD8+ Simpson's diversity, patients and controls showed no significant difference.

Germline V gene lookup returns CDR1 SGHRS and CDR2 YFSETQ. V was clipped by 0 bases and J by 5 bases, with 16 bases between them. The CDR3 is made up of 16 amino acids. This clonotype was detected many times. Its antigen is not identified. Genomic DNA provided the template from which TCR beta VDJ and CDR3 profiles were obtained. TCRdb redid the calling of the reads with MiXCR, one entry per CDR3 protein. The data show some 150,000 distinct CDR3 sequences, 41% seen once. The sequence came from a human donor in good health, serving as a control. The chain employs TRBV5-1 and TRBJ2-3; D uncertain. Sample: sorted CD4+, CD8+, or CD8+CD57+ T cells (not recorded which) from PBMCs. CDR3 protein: CASSLEASHPVDTQYF. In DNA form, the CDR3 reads TGCGCCAGCAGCTTGGAGGCCAGTCACCCGGTAGATACGCAGTATTTT.